The clone carrying this TCR beta chain showed up just once. In the original workflow: Amplification of reference gene primers was used by the study to estimate nucleated cell counts. Assay used: immunoSEQ multiplex PCR; TCRdb lists only in-frame clones, some missing. The D gene and trimming were derived from the DNA, and the V and J assignments and clone size from that table. This table holds 130,000 to 150,000 clones, over 70% found once. This sample was taken from a study of blood T cell repertoires in COVID-19. Background on the study: Collection of acute and convalescent COVID-19 samples took place in the United States, Italy and Spain.

V was pared by 3 bases and J by 6 bases, with 8 bases of the junction left unmatched. Germline lookup yields CDR1 SGHDN and CDR2 FVKESK. CDR3 length equals 14 residues. This sequence joins TRBV14 and TRBJ2-7; 7 bases align to TRBD1. The sequenced material came from peripheral blood. The source is a man between 65 and 85 years old who had recovered from COVID-19. CDR3 amino acids: CASSQTTGWGEQYF. DNA of the CDR3: TGTGCCAGCAGCCAGACGACAGGGTGGGGCGAGCAGTACTTC.